These 10 T cell receptor beta chains came from one sample sequenced in a study of OX40 agonist ivuxolimab in advanced cancers. Library method: the immunoSEQ multiplex PCR assay. As stored in TCRdb, this immuneACCESS dataset retains in-frame rearrangements with V and J assigned. A fraction of the clones does not appear; measured against another copy, unresolved V genes explain less than half of the discrepancy, and the remainder lacks a known reason. In this sample the table shows around 35,000 clones, 65% to 90% of which occur a single time. The ten most abundant clones make up about 1.3% of the sample. This sample comprised CD4+ or CD8+ T cells sorted from blood, obtained in a trial of the OX40 agonist ivuxolimab. All receptors derive from an adult with an advanced solid tumor such as melanoma, head and neck, liver or kidney cancer.

This clone was seen a handful of times. This chain uses TRBV7-6 with TRBJ1-5; D is possibly TRBD1 (5 bases). The CDR3 runs 15 residues. V lost 5 bases to trimming and J lost 7 bases, with 18 bases between them. Germline lookup yields CDR1 SGHVS and CDR2 FNYEAQ. CDR3 sequence: CASSQQVGFTQPQHF. The CDR3 DNA reads as TGTGCCAGCAGCCAACAGGTGGGGTTCACCCAGCCCCAGCATTTT.

This clone was observed once. This sequence joins TRBV5-6 and TRBJ2-7; unclear D gene. The germline gives CDR1 SGHDT, CDR2 YYEEEE. Between the trimmed V and J ends, which lost 1 base and 3 bases, there was a span of 5 bases. The CDR3 length is 12 residues. Here the CDR3 DNA reads TGTGCCAGCAGCTTGCCAGGCTACGAGCAGTACTTC. Protein: CASSLPGYEQYF.

The chain recombines TRBV6-4 with TRBJ2-3; 8 bases align to TRBD2. CDR3 length equals 14 residues. Looked up from germline, CDR1 is MRHNA and CDR2 is SNTAGT. With V trimmed by 3 bases and J by 4 bases, 3 bases remained unmatched. The CDR3 loop reads CASSEGLGPDTQYF. The CDR3 DNA sequence: TGTGCCAGCAGTGAGGGACTAGGGCCAGATACGCAGTATTTT.

This clone showed up just once. This chain links TRBV28 with TRBJ2-5; the D is unclear. Germline values: CDR1 MDHEN, CDR2 SYDVKM. This CDR3 has 14 residues. The germline V and J ends were trimmed by 7 bases and 5 bases, with 17 bases remaining between them. Here the CDR3 DNA reads TGTGCCAGCAATTCCCACCTCGCTGGGGAGACCCAGTACTTC. Its protein is CASNSHLAGETQYF. The whole variable domain, filled in from reference TRBV28 and TRBJ2-5, reads DVKVTQSSRYLVKRTGEKVFLECVQDMDHENMFWYRQDPGLGLRLIYFSYDVKMKEKGDIPEGYSVSREKKERFSLILESASTNQTSMYLCASNSHLAGETQYFGPGTRLLVL.

This clone came up a few times. The gene calls are TRBV5-1 and TRBJ1-1, with a tentative D call TRBD1 (5 bases). Germline values: CDR1 SGHRS, CDR2 YFSETQ. The length of the CDR3 is 13 residues. V lost 3 bases to trimming and J lost 0 bases, with 6 bases between them. For the CDR3, the DNA is TGCGCCAGCAGCTCAGGGTTGAACACTGAAGCTTTCTTT. The encoded protein is CASSSGLNTEAFF.

This chain links TRBV27 with TRBJ2-7; D is possibly TRBD2 (5 bases). The CDR3 is 13 amino acids. V lost 5 bases to trimming and J lost 4 bases, with 12 bases between them. CDR1 and CDR2 (germline): MNHEY, SMNVEV (reference sequence). CDR3 residues: CASSPRTAYEQYF. The CDR3 DNA is TGTGCCAGCAGTCCCAGGACTGCTTACGAGCAGTACTTC.

The rearrangement uses TRBV19 and TRBJ2-5; D is undetermined. V gave up 4 bases and J gave up 1 base, with 4 bases separating them. The CDR3 loop spans 12 amino acids. CDR1 LNHDA and CDR2 SQIVND come from the germline V gene (reference sequence). The CDR3 bases are TGTGCCAGTAGTAATGTCCAAGAGACCCAGTACTTC. Protein product: CASSNVQETQYF.

This clone was observed a few times. The chain uses TRBV13 and TRBJ2-1; no definite D call. This CDR3 has 13 residues. The germline CDR1 and CDR2 sequences are PRHDT and FYEKMQ (reference sequence). Trimming took 6 bases from V and 0 from J, leaving 6 bases between them. Here the CDR3 DNA reads TGTGCCAGCAGACCCGTCTCCTACAATGAGCAGTTCTTC. Protein: CASRPVSYNEQFF.

The rearrangement uses TRBV27 and TRBJ2-1; the match to TRBD1 covers 10 bases. Germline assignment: CDR1 MNHEY and CDR2 SMNVEV (reference sequence). Losses at the gene ends were 6 bases for V and 4 bases for J; bases not matched to a gene: 9. The CDR3 loop spans 16 amino acids. CDR3 sequence (DNA): TGTGCCAGCAGCACCCGACAGGGGGCAAATTACAATGAGCAGTTCTTC. It codes for CASSTRQGANYNEQFF.

This clone has only one observation. J is TRBJ1-5 and V is TRBV5-6; 7 nucleotides align to TRBD1. The germline CDR1 and CDR2 sequences are SGHDT and YYEEEE. This CDR3 contains 17 residues. V shed 4 bases and J 0 bases; nucleotides not matched to a gene: 10. The CDR3 region is CASSRTGQPYSNQPQHF. The CDR3 DNA is TGTGCCAGCAGCCGGACGGGACAGCCTTATAGCAATCAGCCCCAGCATTTT.